Below are 27 T cell receptor beta chains sequenced from a single sample in a study of cytomegalovirus exposure and HLA in healthy donors. Only in-frame clones appear in the TCRdb table, and some are missing; sequencing was by immunoSEQ multiplex PCR. The profile shows some 110,000 clones, over 90% of them singletons. Sequencing was performed on PBMCs. The receptors were sampled from a woman between 18 and 30 years old in good health and CMV-seronegative.

The chain joins TRBV15 to TRBJ2-7; 12 nucleotides align to TRBD1. The J segment lost 6 bases and the V segment lost 2 bases, leaving 5 bases of the junction unmatched. This CDR3 comprises 15 residues. Per germline, CDR1 LNHNV and CDR2 YYDKDF (reference sequence). The CDR3 region has the DNA TGTGCCACCAGCAGATGGGACAGGGGGCTGTCCGAGCAGTACTTC. Its protein product is CATSRWDRGLSEQYF.

V gene TRBV30 combines with J gene TRBJ1-1, with 9 bases identical to TRBD1. V gave up 4 bases and J gave up 1 base; unmatched junction bases: 7. The CDR3 has 15 residues. Germline V gene sequence: CDR1 GTSNPN, CDR2 SVGIG (reference sequence). In DNA form, the CDR3 reads TGTGCCTGGACCCCACAGGGGGCGGGGAACACTGAAGCTTTCTTT. Its protein is CAWTPQGAGNTEAFF.

This clone was detected once. The chain employs TRBV6-4 and TRBJ2-1; 7 bases are a match to TRBD2. Germline CDR1 MRHNA, CDR2 SNTAGT. The junction had 13 bases not matched to a gene; V was cut back by 6 bases and J by 5 bases. CDR3 length: 16 amino acids. This chain's CDR3 is CASSVSGLGWNNEQFF. The CDR3 bases are TGTGCCAGCAGCGTCTCCGGACTAGGCTGGAACAATGAGCAGTTCTTC.

This clone was recorded only once. This chain uses TRBV2 with TRBJ1-2; no definite D call. CDR1 and CDR2 from the germline V gene are SNHLY and FYNNEI. Deletions cut 0 bases from V and 5 bases from J, with 10 bases between. The CDR3 totals 14 residues. This CDR3 reads CASSEAVEGYGYTF. The CDR3 DNA reads as TGTGCCAGCAGTGAAGCGGTGGAGGGTTATGGCTACACCTTC. Based on the CDR3 plus reference TRBV2 and TRBJ1-2, the full variable domain is EPEVTQTPSHQVTQMGQEVILRCVPISNHLYFYWYRQILGQKVEFLVSFYNNEISEKSEIFDDQFSVERPDGSNFTLKIRSTKLEDSAMYFCASSEAVEGYGYTFGSGTRLTVV.

This clone was seen once. The chain employs TRBV28 and TRBJ1-3; no reliable D call. Germline V lookup: CDR1 MDHEN, CDR2 SYDVKM. This CDR3 is built from 14 residues. Deletions cut 6 bases from V and 0 bases from J, with 9 bases between. The CDR3 DNA sequence: TGTGCCAGCAGCCTTTTTAGCTCTGGAAACACCATATATTTT. Translation gives CASSLFSSGNTIYF.

The chain recombines TRBV6-5 with TRBJ2-7, with 7 positions matching TRBD1. The J segment lost 6 bases and the V segment lost 0 bases, leaving 11 bases of the junction unmatched. This CDR3 has 16 residues. The V gene's germline CDR1 is MNHEY and CDR2 SVGAGI. The CDR3 nucleotides read TGTGCCAGCAGTTACTCCAGGGGACAGACCCGGACCGAGCAGTACTTC. Its protein product is CASSYSRGQTRTEQYF.

The CDR3 sequence: CASSSWDRNTGELFF. The CDR3 DNA reads TGTGCCAGCAGTTCCTGGGACAGAAACACCGGGGAGCTGTTTTTT. This chain uses TRBV6-5 with TRBJ2-2, with 7 bases lining up with TRBD1. J was trimmed by 2 bases and V by 4 bases; bases with no gene match: 4. The germline V gene encodes CDR1 MNHEY and CDR2 SVGAGI. There are 15 residues in the CDR3.

V usage is TRBV5-4 and J usage is TRBJ1-1; D remains unclear. This CDR3 is 15 amino acids long. Trimming stripped 0 bases from V and 0 bases from J, with 9 bases between. Germline CDR1 is SGHNT and CDR2 is YYREEE (reference sequence). The CDR3 DNA follows: TGTGCCAGCAGCTTGGGAGGGAGACTGAACACTGAAGCTTTCTTT. Residues: CASSLGGRLNTEAFF.

The genes are TRBV5-4 and TRBJ2-7; no reliable D call. Germline V gene data show CDR1 as SGHNT and CDR2 as YYREEE (reference sequence). The CDR3 is 12 amino acids. The V end lost 2 bases, the J end lost 5 bases, and 8 bases lay between the germline ends. In DNA, the CDR3 is TGTGCCAGCAGCTTACCGACAAACGAGCAGTACTTC. It codes for CASSLPTNEQYF.

This clone has just one count. This rearrangement joins TRBV6-1 to TRBJ2-2; a weak D match, TRBD2 (6 bases). V was pared by 6 bases and J by 4 bases, with 12 bases between. Looked up from germline, CDR1 is MNHNS and CDR2 is SASEGT. There are 14 residues in the CDR3. The CDR3: CASSAGSFTGELFF. CDR3 nucleotides: TGTGCCAGCAGCGCGGGAAGTTTCACCGGGGAGCTGTTTTTT.

This clone was seen only once. V usage is TRBV7-3 and J usage is TRBJ2-1; 8 bases fit TRBD2. Per germline, CDR1 SGHTA and CDR2 FQGTGA. The CDR3 is 14 residues long. Unmatched junction bases numbered 4, after V lost 2 bases and J lost 7 bases. The CDR3 nucleotides read TGTGCCAGCAGCTTAGCGGGAGGAGGTAATGAGCAGTTCTTC. Its protein product is CASSLAGGGNEQFF.

The chain carries TRBV28 and TRBJ2-7; no clear D. This CDR3 is 15 amino acids long. Trimming took 6 bases from V and 2 from J, leaving 17 bases between them. Germline CDR1 reads MDHEN; CDR2 reads SYDVKM. The CDR3 region has the DNA TGTGCCAGCAGGCCAGAGGTTTTCAACACCTACGAGCAGTACTTC. This sequence encodes CASRPEVFNTYEQYF.

The chain joins TRBV2 to TRBJ2-5; no definite D call. Germline CDR1 reads SNHLY; CDR2 reads FYNNEI. V lost 7 bases to trimming and J lost 1 base, with 7 bases between them. The CDR3 has 12 residues. CDR3: CASNTIQETQYF. CDR3 DNA: TGTGCCAGCAATACAATCCAAGAGACCCAGTACTTC.

V is TRBV28 and J is TRBJ1-4, with D tentatively TRBD1 (6 bases). Trimming cost V 5 bases and J 5 bases, with 15 bases left between them. From germline, CDR1 is MDHEN and CDR2 SYDVKM. This CDR3 spans 15 amino acids. Here the CDR3 reads CASSPQDRLNEKLFF. The DNA for the CDR3 is TGTGCCAGCAGTCCACAGGACAGATTGAATGAAAAACTGTTTTTT.

This clone appeared once. The rearrangement links TRBV11-2 to TRBJ1-1, with D tentatively TRBD1 (6 bases). The ends were cut back, 5 bases at V and 4 bases at J, with 17 bases in the middle. Germline-derived CDR1 and CDR2 are SGHAT and FQNNGV. The CDR3 loop spans 15 amino acids. Here the CDR3 DNA reads TGTGCCAGCAGCCTCACGACAGGTGCCCCCACTGAAGCTTTCTTT. The encoded protein is CASSLTTGAPTEAFF.

The CDR3 spells CASSNGLAGQETQYF. CDR3 DNA sequence: TGTGCCAGCAGCAACGGACTAGCGGGACAAGAGACCCAGTACTTC. The V gene is TRBV21-1, the J gene TRBJ2-5; the table's D call TRBD2 went unverified against the DNA. TRBV21-1 is termed a pseudogene. This CDR3 has 15 residues.

The chain has TRBV27 and TRBJ1-1; 7 bases align to TRBD1. This CDR3 spans 15 amino acids. CDR1 is MNHEY, CDR2 SMNVEV, per germline (reference sequence). Trimming took 5 bases from V and 2 from J; bases not matched to a gene: 8. As DNA, the CDR3 is TGTGCCAGCAGTCCCTACAGGGGATTAAACACTGAAGCTTTCTTT. The encoded protein is CASSPYRGLNTEAFF.

The chain has TRBV2 and TRBJ1-4; 11 positions agree with TRBD1. V was clipped by 10 bases and J by 7 bases; unmatched bases: 17. From germline, CDR1 is SNHLY and CDR2 FYNNEI. This CDR3 has 17 amino acids. For the CDR3, the DNA is TGTGCCACCAGCAACGCCCTACCGGGACAGGGGGTTGAAAAACTGTTTTTT. Amino acids: CATSNALPGQGVEKLFF.

The V call is TRBV18, the J call TRBJ2-5, with D maybe TRBD1 (6 bases). Per germline, CDR1 KGHSH and CDR2 LQKENI. Trimming took 2 bases from V and 2 from J, leaving 12 bases between them. There are 15 residues in the CDR3. DNA of the CDR3: TGTGCCAGCTCACCAAATTGGGACACACAAGAGACCCAGTACTTC. Translating gives CASSPNWDTQETQYF.

V usage is TRBV18 and J usage is TRBJ1-1; D is unresolved. The CDR3 consists of 13 residues. From germline, CDR1 is KGHSH and CDR2 LQKENI. Trimming pared 4 bases from V and 1 base from J, leaving 7 bases between. CDR3 nucleotides: TGTGCCAGCTCACATACAGCGAACACTGAAGCTTTCTTT. Its protein product is CASSHTANTEAFF.

The CDR3 DNA reads TGTGCCAGCACTCGTGTTCCAGGGGCCGATGAGCAGTTCTTC. It specifies CASTRVPGADEQFF. This chain joins TRBV18 and TRBJ2-1; maybe TRBD1 (6 bases). Germline CDR1 is KGHSH and CDR2 is LQKENI. The CDR3 loop spans 14 amino acids. The V end was cut by 8 bases, the J end by 8 bases, with 19 bases between.

This clone was counted once. V usage is TRBV9 and J usage is TRBJ1-1; the D is unclear. This CDR3 comprises 13 residues. Looked up from germline, CDR1 is SGDLS and CDR2 is YYNGEE. Trimming left V 4 bases short and J 1 base short, with 8 bases between. In DNA form, the CDR3 reads TGTGCCAGCAGCCTTAGACAGAACACTGAAGCTTTCTTT. Amino acids: CASSLRQNTEAFF.

The CDR3 loop reads CASSIALQGAYYEQYF. The CDR3 bases are TGTGCCAGTAGTATAGCCCTACAGGGGGCATATTACGAGCAGTACTTC. This chain links TRBV19 with TRBJ2-7; TRBD1 aligns across 9 bases. Germline V gives CDR1 LNHDA, CDR2 SQIVND (reference sequence). The CDR3 contains 16 residues. The V and J ends lost 1 base and 4 bases, in that order; junction bases with no gene match: 8. The full variable domain, in which reference TRBV19 and TRBJ2-7 provide the parts outside the CDR3, is DGGITQSPKYLFRKEGQNVTLSCEQNLNHDAMYWYRQDPGQGLRLIYYSQIVNDFQKGDIAEGYSVSREKKESFPLTVTSAQKNPTAFYLCASSIALQGAYYEQYFGPGTRLTVT.

The chain couples TRBV5-1 to TRBJ2-3; D perhaps matches TRBD1 (6 bases). Germline V CDR1 and CDR2: SGHRS, YFSETQ. The V gene lost 0 bases and the J gene lost 3 bases, with 14 bases spanning the gap. CDR3 length: 16 amino acids. The CDR3 reads CASSLASRGRTDTQYF. The CDR3 DNA is TGCGCCAGCAGCTTGGCCTCCAGGGGAAGGACAGATACGCAGTATTTT.

V gene TRBV6-6 combines with J gene TRBJ1-2, with D tentatively TRBD1 (5 bases). Trimming shortened V by 10 bases and J by 2 bases, and 23 bases separated the two germline ends. The CDR3 length is 16 residues. Germline-derived CDR1 and CDR2 are MNHNY and SVGAGI (reference sequence). The CDR3: CATKNAGGNLNYGYTF. CDR3 bases: TGTGCCACGAAAAACGCGGGGGGGAACTTGAACTATGGCTACACCTTC.

The gene calls are TRBV10-3 and TRBJ1-2; D unclear. Germline loops: CDR1 ENHRY, CDR2 SYGVKD. V was trimmed by 8 bases and J by 0 bases, leaving 10 bases between them. The CDR3 is 13 amino acids. The DNA of the CDR3 is TGTGCCATCCATCGGGGATCTAACTATGGCTACACCTTC. It specifies CAIHRGSNYGYTF.

The chain uses TRBV30 and TRBJ1-1, with 9 nucleotides matching TRBD1. CDR1 and CDR2 (germline): GTSNPN, SVGIG (reference sequence). The CDR3 totals 14 residues. V shed 2 bases and J 4 bases; nucleotides not matched to a gene: 5. In DNA form, the CDR3 reads TGTGCCTGGAGTTGGACAGGGGCAATCACTGAAGCTTTCTTT. Its translation is CAWSWTGAITEAFF. Full variable domain (remainder filled in from reference TRBV30 and TRBJ1-1): SQTIHQWPATLVQPVGSPLSLECTVEGTSNPNLYWYRQAAGRGLQLLFYSVGIGQISSEVPQNLSASRPQDRQFILSSKKLLLSDSGFYLCAWSWTGAITEAFFGQGTRLTVV.